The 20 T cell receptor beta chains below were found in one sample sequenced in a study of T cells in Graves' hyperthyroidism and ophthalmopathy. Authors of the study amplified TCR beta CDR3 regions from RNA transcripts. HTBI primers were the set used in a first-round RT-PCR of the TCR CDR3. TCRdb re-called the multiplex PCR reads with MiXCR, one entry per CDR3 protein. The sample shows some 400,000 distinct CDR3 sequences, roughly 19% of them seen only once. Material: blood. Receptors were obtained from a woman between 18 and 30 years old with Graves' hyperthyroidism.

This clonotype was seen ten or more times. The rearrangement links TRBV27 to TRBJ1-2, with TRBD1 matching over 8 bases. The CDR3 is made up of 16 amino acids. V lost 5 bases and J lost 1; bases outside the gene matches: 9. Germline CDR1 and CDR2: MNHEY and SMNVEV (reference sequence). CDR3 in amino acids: CASSPWDRRYNYGYTF. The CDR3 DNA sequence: TGTGCCAGCAGTCCCTGGGACAGGCGCTATAACTATGGCTACACCTTC.

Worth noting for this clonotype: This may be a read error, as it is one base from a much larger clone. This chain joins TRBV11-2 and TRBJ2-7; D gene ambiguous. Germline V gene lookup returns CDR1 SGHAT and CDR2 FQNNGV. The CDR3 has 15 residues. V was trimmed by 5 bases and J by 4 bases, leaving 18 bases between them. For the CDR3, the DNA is TGTGCCAGCAGCATCGATCCCGGGTCACAATACGAGCAGTACTTC. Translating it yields CASSIDPGSQYEQYF.

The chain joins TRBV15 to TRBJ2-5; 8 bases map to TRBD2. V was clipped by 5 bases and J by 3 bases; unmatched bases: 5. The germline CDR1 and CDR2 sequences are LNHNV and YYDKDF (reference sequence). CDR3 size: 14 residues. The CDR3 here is CATSVGAGEETQYF. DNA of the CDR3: TGTGCCACCAGCGTCGGAGCGGGGGAAGAGACCCAGTACTTC.

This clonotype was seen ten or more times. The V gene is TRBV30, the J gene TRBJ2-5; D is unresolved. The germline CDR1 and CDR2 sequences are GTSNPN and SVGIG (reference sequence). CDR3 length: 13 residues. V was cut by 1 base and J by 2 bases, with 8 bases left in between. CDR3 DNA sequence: TGTGCCTGGAGTGGTCTAAGGCAAGAGACCCAGTACTTC. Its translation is CAWSGLRQETQYF.

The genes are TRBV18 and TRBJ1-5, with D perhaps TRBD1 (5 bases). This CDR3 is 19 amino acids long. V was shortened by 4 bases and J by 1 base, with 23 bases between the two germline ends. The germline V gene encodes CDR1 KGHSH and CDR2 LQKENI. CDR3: CASSLFPPEGGGSNQPQHF. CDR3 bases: TGTGCCAGCTCACTTTTCCCCCCTGAGGGCGGGGGAAGCAATCAGCCCCAGCATTTT.

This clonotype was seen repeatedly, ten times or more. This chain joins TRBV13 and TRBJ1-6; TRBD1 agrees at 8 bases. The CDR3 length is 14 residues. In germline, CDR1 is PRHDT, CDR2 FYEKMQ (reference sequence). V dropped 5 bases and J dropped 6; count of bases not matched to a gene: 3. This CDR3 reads CASSADRGNSPLHF. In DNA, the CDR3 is TGTGCCAGCAGCGCCGACAGGGGTAATTCACCCCTCCACTTT.

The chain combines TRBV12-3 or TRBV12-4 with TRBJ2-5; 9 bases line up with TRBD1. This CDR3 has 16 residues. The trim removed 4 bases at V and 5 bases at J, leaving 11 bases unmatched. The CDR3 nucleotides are TGTGCCAGCAGTTCCACAGGGGGCGACCCTTATGAGACCCAGTACTTC. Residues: CASSSTGGDPYETQYF.

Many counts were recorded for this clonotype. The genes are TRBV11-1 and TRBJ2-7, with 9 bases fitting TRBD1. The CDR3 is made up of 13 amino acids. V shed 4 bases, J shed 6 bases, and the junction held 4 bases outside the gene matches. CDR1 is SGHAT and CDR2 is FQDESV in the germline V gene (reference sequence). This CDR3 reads CASSWGQGREQYF. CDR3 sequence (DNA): TGTGCCAGCAGCTGGGGACAGGGCCGCGAGCAGTACTTC.

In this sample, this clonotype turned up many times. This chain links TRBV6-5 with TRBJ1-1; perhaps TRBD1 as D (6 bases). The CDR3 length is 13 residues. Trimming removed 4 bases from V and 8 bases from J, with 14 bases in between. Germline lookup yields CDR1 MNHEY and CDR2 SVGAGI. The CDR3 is CASSFDRTFEAFF. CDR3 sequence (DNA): TGTGCCAGCAGTTTCGACAGGACCTTCGAAGCTTTCTTT.

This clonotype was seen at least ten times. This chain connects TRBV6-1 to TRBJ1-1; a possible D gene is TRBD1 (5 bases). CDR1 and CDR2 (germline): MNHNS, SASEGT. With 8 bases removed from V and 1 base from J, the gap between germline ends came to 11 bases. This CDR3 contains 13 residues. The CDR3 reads CASSTAENTEAFF. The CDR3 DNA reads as TGTGCCAGCTCGACAGCCGAGAACACTGAAGCTTTCTTT.

The CDR3: CASSLLPGGETQYF. DNA for the CDR3: TGTGCCAGCAGCCTCCTTCCGGGAGGCGAGACCCAGTACTTC. This sequence joins TRBV3-1 and TRBJ2-5, with 7 nucleotides matching TRBD2. Germline-derived CDR1 and CDR2 are LGHDT and YNNKEL (reference sequence). With V trimmed by 4 bases and J by 5 bases, 7 bases remained unmatched. The CDR3 length is 14 residues.

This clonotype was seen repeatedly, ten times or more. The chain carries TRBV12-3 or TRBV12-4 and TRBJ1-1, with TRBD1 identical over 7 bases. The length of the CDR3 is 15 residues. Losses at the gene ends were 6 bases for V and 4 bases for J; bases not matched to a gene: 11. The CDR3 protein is CASSPDRAVGTEAFF. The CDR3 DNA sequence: TGTGCCAGCAGCCCAGACAGGGCGGTTGGCACTGAAGCTTTCTTT.

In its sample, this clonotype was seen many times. The CDR3 DNA follows: TGCGCCAGCAGCTTTGGCACCTACACTGAAGCTTTCTTT. Encoded protein: CASSFGTYTEAFF. The chain has TRBV5-1 and TRBJ1-1, with no clear D. Germline-derived CDR1 and CDR2 are SGHRS and YFSETQ. V dropped 2 bases and J dropped 3 bases, with 8 bases sitting between them. CDR3 length equals 13 residues. The variable domain in full, with the rest retrieved from reference TRBV5-1 and TRBJ1-1, is KAGVTQTPRYLIKTRGQQVTLSCSPISGHRSVSWYQQTPGQGLQFLFEYFSETQRNKGNFPGRFSGRQFSNSRSEMNVSTLELGDSALYLCASSFGTYTEAFFGQGTRLTVV.

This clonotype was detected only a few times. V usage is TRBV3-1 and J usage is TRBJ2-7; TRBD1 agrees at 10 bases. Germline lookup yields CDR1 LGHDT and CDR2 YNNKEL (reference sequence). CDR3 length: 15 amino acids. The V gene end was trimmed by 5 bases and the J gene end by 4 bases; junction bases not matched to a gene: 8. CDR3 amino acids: CASSGGGQGLYEQYF. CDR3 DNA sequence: TGTGCCAGCAGCGGAGGGGGACAGGGGTTGTACGAGCAGTACTTC.

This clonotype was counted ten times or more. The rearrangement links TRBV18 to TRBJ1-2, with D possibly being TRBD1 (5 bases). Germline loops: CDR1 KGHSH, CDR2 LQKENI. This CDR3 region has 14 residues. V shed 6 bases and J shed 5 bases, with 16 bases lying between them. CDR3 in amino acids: CASSAATGDYGYTF. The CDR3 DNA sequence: TGTGCCAGCTCGGCCGCGACGGGGGATTATGGCTACACCTTC.

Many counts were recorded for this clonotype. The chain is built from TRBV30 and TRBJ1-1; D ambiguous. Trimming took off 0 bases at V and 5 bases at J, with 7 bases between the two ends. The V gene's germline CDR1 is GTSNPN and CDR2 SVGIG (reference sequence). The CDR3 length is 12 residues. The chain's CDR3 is CAWSVTGTEAFF. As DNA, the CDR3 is TGTGCCTGGAGTGTAACCGGGACTGAAGCTTTCTTT.

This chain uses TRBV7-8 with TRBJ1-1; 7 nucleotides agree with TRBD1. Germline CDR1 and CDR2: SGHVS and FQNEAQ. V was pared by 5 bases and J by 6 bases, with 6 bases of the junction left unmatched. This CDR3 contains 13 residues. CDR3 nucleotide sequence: TGTGCCAGCAGCCCACAGGGGAGGCCTGAAGCTTTCTTT. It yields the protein CASSPQGRPEAFF.

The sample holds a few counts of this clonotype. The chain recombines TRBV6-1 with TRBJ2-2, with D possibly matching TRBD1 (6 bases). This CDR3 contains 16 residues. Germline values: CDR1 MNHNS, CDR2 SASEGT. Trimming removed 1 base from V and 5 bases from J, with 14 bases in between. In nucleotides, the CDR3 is TGTGCCAGCAGTGAAGTGGTAGGGGGTGGTACCGGGGAGCTGTTTTTT. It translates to CASSEVVGGGTGELFF.

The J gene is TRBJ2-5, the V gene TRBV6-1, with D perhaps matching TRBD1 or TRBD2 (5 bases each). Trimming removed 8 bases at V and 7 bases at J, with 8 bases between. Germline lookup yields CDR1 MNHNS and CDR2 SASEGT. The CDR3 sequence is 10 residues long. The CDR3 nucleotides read TGTGCCAGCGGGGGAGCGACCCAGTACTTC. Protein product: CASGGATQYF.

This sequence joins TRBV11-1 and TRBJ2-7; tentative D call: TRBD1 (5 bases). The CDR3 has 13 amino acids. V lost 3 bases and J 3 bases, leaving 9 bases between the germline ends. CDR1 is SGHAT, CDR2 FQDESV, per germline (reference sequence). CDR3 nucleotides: TGTGCCAGCAGCTTTTTCAGGGACTACGAGCAGTACTTC. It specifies CASSFFRDYEQYF.